This is a list of T cell receptor beta chains from one sample in a study of PD-1 blockade in classical Hodgkin lymphoma. TCRdb's table, derived via immunoSEQ multiplex PCR, lists solely in-frame clones and lacks some. Among over 25,000 clones listed, roughly 85% were seen once. The sequences come from peripheral blood mononuclear cells (PBMCs), collected before the second cycle of nivolumab. The receptors derive from a human donor with classical Hodgkin lymphoma. Each CDR3 is given without its conserved first and last residue. A D gene is named only where the DNA matches it firmly. Size is omitted from some rows. Given values are once, few, many or a class for expanded clones.

v_gene: TRBV7-7
d_gene: .
abundance: few
j_gene: TRBJ2-1
CDR3aa: ASSPASDYNEQF

v_gene: TRBV2
d_gene: TRBD1
abundance: .
j_gene: TRBJ1-5
CDR3aa: ASSVDRGSHQPQH

v_gene: TRBV16
d_gene: .
abundance: .
j_gene: TRBJ1-2
CDR3aa: ASSQGREPPNYGYT

v_gene: TRBV2
d_gene: .
abundance: .
j_gene: TRBJ1-5
CDR3aa: ASTRAHFVRSGWNNQPQH

v_gene: TRBV11-1
d_gene: .
abundance: once
j_gene: TRBJ2-7
CDR3aa: ASSVGGTYEQY

v_gene: TRBV5-4
d_gene: TRBD2
abundance: few
j_gene: TRBJ2-1
CDR3aa: ASTKGSGSSYNEQF

v_gene: TRBV28
d_gene: TRBD2
abundance: .
j_gene: TRBJ2-1
CDR3aa: ASSPSGSEINEQF

v_gene: TRBV7-9
d_gene: TRBD1
abundance: .
j_gene: TRBJ2-3
CDR3aa: ATGSRGNTQY

v_gene: TRBV11-3
d_gene: .
abundance: .
j_gene: TRBJ1-4
CDR3aa: ASSLNALSEKLF

v_gene: TRBV7-2
d_gene: TRBD1
abundance: .
j_gene: TRBJ2-3
CDR3aa: ASSLVTGGSDTQY

v_gene: TRBV6-5
d_gene: TRBD2
abundance: .
j_gene: TRBJ2-5
CDR3aa: ASSSPRRGGETQY

v_gene: TRBV19
d_gene: .
abundance: .
j_gene: TRBJ2-1
CDR3aa: ASSISLVGSYNEQF

v_gene: TRBV5-1
d_gene: TRBD1
abundance: .
j_gene: TRBJ2-2
CDR3aa: ASSLAGTGVTGELF

v_gene: TRBV7-9
d_gene: .
abundance: .
j_gene: TRBJ1-1
CDR3aa: ASSLRAGTGPQNTEAF

v_gene: TRBV6-6
d_gene: .
abundance: .
j_gene: TRBJ1-1
CDR3aa: ASSHQGTGSEAF

v_gene: TRBV6-5
d_gene: .
abundance: once
j_gene: TRBJ1-1
CDR3aa: ASSYSIRGEAF

v_gene: TRBV19
d_gene: .
abundance: .
j_gene: TRBJ1-5
CDR3aa: ASRSGPGNQPQH

v_gene: TRBV11-3
d_gene: .
abundance: .
j_gene: TRBJ2-2
CDR3aa: ASSLDGNTGELF

v_gene: TRBV28
d_gene: .
abundance: medium-sized
j_gene: TRBJ2-7
CDR3aa: ASRAGHSYEQY

v_gene: TRBV18
d_gene: .
abundance: .
j_gene: TRBJ1-1
CDR3aa: ASFPDTLNTEAF

v_gene: TRBV11-2
d_gene: TRBD1
abundance: .
j_gene: TRBJ1-3
CDR3aa: ASRRPGTGRNTIY

v_gene: TRBV5-4
d_gene: TRBD2
abundance: .
j_gene: TRBJ2-5
CDR3aa: ASSPTSGRGGETQY

v_gene: TRBV30
d_gene: .
abundance: .
j_gene: TRBJ2-7
CDR3aa: AWSGAVGFHEQY

v_gene: TRBV10-3
d_gene: .
abundance: once
j_gene: TRBJ1-2
CDR3aa: AISEWVLYGYT

v_gene: TRBV7-6
d_gene: TRBD1
abundance: few
j_gene: TRBJ1-3
CDR3aa: ASGRTGPVSTIY

v_gene: TRBV6-5
d_gene: .
abundance: .
j_gene: TRBJ1-6
CDR3aa: ASSYSGNSPLH

v_gene: TRBV7-2
d_gene: .
abundance: few
j_gene: TRBJ2-2
CDR3aa: ASSFAGGPGELF

v_gene: TRBV19
d_gene: .
abundance: .
j_gene: TRBJ2-2
CDR3aa: ASSIAHLTGELF

v_gene: TRBV5-5
d_gene: .
abundance: .
j_gene: TRBJ1-1
CDR3aa: ASSLVGSLTEAF

v_gene: TRBV2
d_gene: .
abundance: .
j_gene: TRBJ2-2
CDR3aa: ASSAGVRVETGELF

v_gene: TRBV7-8
d_gene: .
abundance: once
j_gene: TRBJ1-6
CDR3aa: ASSLAQGNSPLH

v_gene: TRBV11-3
d_gene: .
abundance: .
j_gene: TRBJ2-3
CDR3aa: ASSLWEKGSTDTQY

v_gene: TRBV6-5
d_gene: TRBD1
abundance: .
j_gene: TRBJ2-5
CDR3aa: AISRQGGTGETQY

v_gene: TRBV25-1
d_gene: .
abundance: once
j_gene: TRBJ2-7
CDR3aa: ASSGVIGEQY

v_gene: TRBV18
d_gene: TRBD1
abundance: .
j_gene: TRBJ1-1
CDR3aa: ASGQGVERAEAF

v_gene: TRBV5-1
d_gene: .
abundance: .
j_gene: TRBJ2-5
CDR3aa: ASSPSTRLPQETQY

v_gene: TRBV5-1
d_gene: .
abundance: once
j_gene: TRBJ2-3
CDR3aa: ASSLNGGGTDTQY

v_gene: TRBV27
d_gene: .
abundance: .
j_gene: TRBJ2-1
CDR3aa: ASSYRSSYNEQF

v_gene: TRBV7-9
d_gene: .
abundance: .
j_gene: TRBJ1-1
CDR3aa: ASSLISGDTEAF

v_gene: TRBV2
d_gene: TRBD1
abundance: few
j_gene: TRBJ2-2
CDR3aa: ASTTGTGLRRLLGTGELF

v_gene: TRBV15
d_gene: TRBD1
abundance: .
j_gene: TRBJ2-1
CDR3aa: ATSRTTGEIAEQF

v_gene: TRBV27
d_gene: .
abundance: .
j_gene: TRBJ2-7
CDR3aa: ASSPGPNYEQY

v_gene: TRBV28
d_gene: .
abundance: .
j_gene: TRBJ2-7
CDR3aa: ASNPGSSYEQY

v_gene: TRBV6-1
d_gene: .
abundance: .
j_gene: TRBJ1-5
CDR3aa: ASSGMGGNNQPQH

v_gene: TRBV27
d_gene: .
abundance: .
j_gene: TRBJ1-2
CDR3aa: ASSLRGERGYGYT

v_gene: TRBV10-2
d_gene: .
abundance: .
j_gene: TRBJ1-1
CDR3aa: ASRVGTTEAF

v_gene: TRBV29-1
d_gene: TRBD2
abundance: few
j_gene: TRBJ2-3
CDR3aa: SAVAGASTDTQY

v_gene: TRBV10-3
d_gene: .
abundance: .
j_gene: TRBJ1-2
CDR3aa: AISSRDRWEGYT

v_gene: TRBV28
d_gene: .
abundance: .
j_gene: TRBJ2-1
CDR3aa: ALGSYNEQF

v_gene: TRBV19
d_gene: .
abundance: .
j_gene: TRBJ2-3
CDR3aa: ASSAMKGGRTDTQY

v_gene: TRBV6-6
d_gene: .
abundance: .
j_gene: TRBJ1-1
CDR3aa: ASRLQGYTEAF

v_gene: TRBV5-1
d_gene: TRBD1
abundance: .
j_gene: TRBJ2-1
CDR3aa: ASSPPGTDRYNEQF